This T cell receptor beta chain is drawn from a study of blood T cell repertoires in COVID-19 (dated by TCRdb to the early 2020s). Notes on the research overall: Collaborator samples came from the United States, Italy and Spain and covered acute and convalescent phases of COVID-19. A freely available public database, intended as a resource for researchers studying the immune response to SARS-CoV-2, is where the repertoires were released. Where available, HLA class I and class II types were obtained from metadata supplied by the sample provider rather than from assay-based typing. The samples were drawn from the first 160 participants of the ongoing ImmuneRACE study and from 950 to 1,500 subjects provided by 6 global collaborators. The prospective study material was composed of cDNA or gDNA derived from T cells, B-cell-depleted T cells, or PBMCs. The sample metadata nearly always contained a de-identified subject ID, COVID-19 status, age in years and sex. Deeply sampled blood TCRbeta repertoires from subjects exposed to, actively infected with, or recovered from COVID-19 were included in the dataset.

TCRbeta CDR3 regions were amplified from genomic DNA using the immunoSEQ Assay, a bias-controlled multiplex PCR. From the authors' description of their analysis: The number of nucleated cells in each sample was estimated by amplification of reference gene primers within the assay. Sequence reads were collapsed and filtered to measure the absolute abundance of every unique TCRbeta CDR3 rearrangement. For each sample, productive Simpson clonality was calculated by taking the square root of Simpson's diversity index across productive rearrangements. Imported from immuneACCESS, the table was reduced by TCRdb to in-frame sequences with V and J called. These copies leave out some clones; in studies compared against another copy, an unresolved V gene accounts for under half, and the cause of the remainder is not known. The DNA gave D and trimming, while V, J and clone size come from that table. Across this sample there are 95,000 to 100,000 clones, with less than 85% seen only once. Approximately 18% of the sample rests with the top ten.

CDR1 and CDR2, per the germline V gene (reference sequence), are MNHEY and SMNVEV. V drops 4 bases and J drops 6 bases, leaving 7 bases in between. The CDR3 covers 12 residues, taking in both the cysteine and the phenylalanine. Kept here is only the CDR3 DNA, which spans 36 bases and is read in frame from base 1. The collaborating institutions used their own protocols to collect whole blood in K2EDTA tubes. Collaborator samples were shipped for TCRbeta analysis as frozen whole blood, isolated PBMCs, or DNA extracted from either sample type. With respect to this clone: What this receptor recognizes is not known. No base quality values were provided; no much bigger clone lies one nucleotide off.

Paper-wide results and their limitations: How much clinical and demographic metadata was included differed by source and by participant, and the metadata was provided uncurated.

Source material: peripheral blood. This TCR was recovered from a woman at least 80 years old with active or convalescent COVID-19. This sequence uses TRBV27 and TRBJ1-5; the D segment cannot be called with confidence. DNA sequence: TGTGCCAGCAGTTCCAACGGTCAGCCCCAGCATTTT. It specifies CASSSNGQPQHF.